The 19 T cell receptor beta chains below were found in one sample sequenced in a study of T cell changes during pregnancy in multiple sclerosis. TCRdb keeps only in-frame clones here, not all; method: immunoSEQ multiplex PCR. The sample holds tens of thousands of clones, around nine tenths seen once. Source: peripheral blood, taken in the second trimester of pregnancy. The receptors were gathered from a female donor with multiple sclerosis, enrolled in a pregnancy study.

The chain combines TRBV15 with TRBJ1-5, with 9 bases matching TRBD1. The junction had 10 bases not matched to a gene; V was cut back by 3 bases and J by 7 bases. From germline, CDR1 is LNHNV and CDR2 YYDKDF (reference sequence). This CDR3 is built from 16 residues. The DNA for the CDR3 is TGTGCCACCAGCAGGGGTAGGACAGGGGTCGAACAGCCCCAGCATTTT. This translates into CATSRGRTGVEQPQHF.

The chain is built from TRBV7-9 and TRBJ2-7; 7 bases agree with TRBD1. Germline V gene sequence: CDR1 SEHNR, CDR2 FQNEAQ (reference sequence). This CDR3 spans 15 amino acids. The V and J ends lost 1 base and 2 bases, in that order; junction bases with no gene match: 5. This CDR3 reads CASSLEGGSAYEQYF. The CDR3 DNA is TGTGCCAGCAGCTTAGAAGGGGGCAGTGCCTACGAGCAGTACTTC.

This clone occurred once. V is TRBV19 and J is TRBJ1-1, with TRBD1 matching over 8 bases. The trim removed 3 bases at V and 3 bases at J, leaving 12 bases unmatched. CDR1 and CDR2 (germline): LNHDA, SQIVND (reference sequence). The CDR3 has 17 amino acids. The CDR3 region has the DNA TGTGCCAGTAGTATTAGCGCGACAGGGGCTGGATACACTGAAGCTTTCTTT. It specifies CASSISATGAGYTEAFF. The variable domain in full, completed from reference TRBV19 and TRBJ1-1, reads DGGITQSPKYLFRKEGQNVTLSCEQNLNHDAMYWYRQDPGQGLRLIYYSQIVNDFQKGDIAEGYSVSREKKESFPLTVTSAQKNPTAFYLCASSISATGAGYTEAFFGQGTRLTVV.

DNA for the CDR3: TGCAGCGGTGCTGGACTGGGCACAGATACGCAGTATTTT. Amino acids: CSGAGLGTDTQYF. V usage is TRBV29-1 and J usage is TRBJ2-3; D perhaps matches TRBD2 (5 bases). Germline V CDR1 and CDR2: SQVTM, ANQGSEA. The CDR3 consists of 13 residues. With 7 bases removed from V and 1 base from J, the gap between germline ends came to 12 bases.

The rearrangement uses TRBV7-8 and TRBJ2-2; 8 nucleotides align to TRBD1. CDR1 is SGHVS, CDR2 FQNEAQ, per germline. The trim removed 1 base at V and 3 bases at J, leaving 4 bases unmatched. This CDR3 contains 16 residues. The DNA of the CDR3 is TGTGCCAGCAGCTTAGATGGGACAGGTTACACCGGGGAGCTGTTTTTT. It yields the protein CASSLDGTGYTGELFF.

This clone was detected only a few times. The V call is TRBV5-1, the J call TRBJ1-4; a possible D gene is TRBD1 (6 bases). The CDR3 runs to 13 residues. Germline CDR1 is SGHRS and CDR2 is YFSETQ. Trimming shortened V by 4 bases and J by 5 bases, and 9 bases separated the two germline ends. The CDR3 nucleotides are TGCGCCAGCAGCGCAGGACAGAATGAAAAACTGTTTTTT. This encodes CASSAGQNEKLFF.

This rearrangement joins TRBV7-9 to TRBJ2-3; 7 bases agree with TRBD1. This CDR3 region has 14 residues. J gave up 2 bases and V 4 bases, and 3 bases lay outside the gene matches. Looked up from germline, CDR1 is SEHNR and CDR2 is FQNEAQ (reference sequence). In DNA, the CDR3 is TGTGCCAGCAGCTCGGGACAGTACACAGATACGCAGTATTTT. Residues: CASSSGQYTDTQYF.

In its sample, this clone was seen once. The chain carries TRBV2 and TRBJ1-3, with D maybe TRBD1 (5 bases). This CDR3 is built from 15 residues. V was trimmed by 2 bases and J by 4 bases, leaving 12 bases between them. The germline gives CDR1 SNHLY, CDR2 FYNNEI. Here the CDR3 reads CASSESRVSGNTIYF. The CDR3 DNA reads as TGTGCCAGCAGTGAAAGCAGGGTATCAGGAAACACCATATATTTT.

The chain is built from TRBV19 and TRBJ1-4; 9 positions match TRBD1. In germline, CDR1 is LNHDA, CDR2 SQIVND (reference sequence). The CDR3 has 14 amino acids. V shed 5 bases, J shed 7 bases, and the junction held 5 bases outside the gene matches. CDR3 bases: TGTGCCAGTAGTCGGTGGGGACAGGGTGAAAAACTGTTTTTT. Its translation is CASSRWGQGEKLFF.

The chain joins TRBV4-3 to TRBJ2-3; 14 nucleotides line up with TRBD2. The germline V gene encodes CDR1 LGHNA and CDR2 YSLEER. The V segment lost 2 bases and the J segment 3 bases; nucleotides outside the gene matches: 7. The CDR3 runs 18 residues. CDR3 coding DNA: TGCGCCAGCAGCCAATCCAGACTAGCGGGGGGGGGTACAGATACGCAGTATTTT. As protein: CASSQSRLAGGGTDTQYF.

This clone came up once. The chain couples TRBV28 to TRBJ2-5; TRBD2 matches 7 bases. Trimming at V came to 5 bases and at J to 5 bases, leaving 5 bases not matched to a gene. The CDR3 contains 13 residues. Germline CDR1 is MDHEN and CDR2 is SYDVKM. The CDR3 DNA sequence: TGTGCCAGCAGTGGAGCGGGGTGGGAGACCCAGTACTTC. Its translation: CASSGAGWETQYF.

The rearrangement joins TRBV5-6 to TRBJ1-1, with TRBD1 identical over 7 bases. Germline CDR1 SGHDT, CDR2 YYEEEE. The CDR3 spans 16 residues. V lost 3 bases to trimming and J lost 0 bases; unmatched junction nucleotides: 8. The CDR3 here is CASSWGQLLVNTEAFF. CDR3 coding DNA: TGTGCCAGCAGCTGGGGACAGCTTCTGGTGAACACTGAAGCTTTCTTT.

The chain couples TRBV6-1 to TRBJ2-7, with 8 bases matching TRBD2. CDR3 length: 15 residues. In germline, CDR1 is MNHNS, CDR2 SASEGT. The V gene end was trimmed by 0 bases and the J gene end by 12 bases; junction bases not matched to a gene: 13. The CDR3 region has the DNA TGTGCCAGCAGTGAAGCTGGGGGCAGCACGGGACTAGTGTACTTC. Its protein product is CASSEAGGSTGLVYF.

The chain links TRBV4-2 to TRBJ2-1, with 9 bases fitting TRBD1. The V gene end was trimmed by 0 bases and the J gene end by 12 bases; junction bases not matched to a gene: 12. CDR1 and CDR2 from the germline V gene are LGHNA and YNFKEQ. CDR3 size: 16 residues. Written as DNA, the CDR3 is TGTGCCAGCAGCCAAGACCCCGGGACAGGGTTTCTTTGGCAGTTCTTC. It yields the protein CASSQDPGTGFLWQFF.

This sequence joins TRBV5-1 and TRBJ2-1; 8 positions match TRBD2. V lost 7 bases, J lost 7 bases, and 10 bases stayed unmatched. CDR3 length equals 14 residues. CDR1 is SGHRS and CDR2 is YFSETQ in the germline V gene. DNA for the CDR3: TGCGCCAGCCAACTAGCGGCTTTTAAGAATGAGCAGTTCTTC. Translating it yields CASQLAAFKNEQFF.

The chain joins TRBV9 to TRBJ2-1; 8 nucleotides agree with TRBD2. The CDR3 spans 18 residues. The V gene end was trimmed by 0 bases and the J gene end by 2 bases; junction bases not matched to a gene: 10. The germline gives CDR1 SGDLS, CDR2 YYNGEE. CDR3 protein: CASSVDLPGLVAYNEQFF. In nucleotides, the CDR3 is TGTGCCAGCAGCGTAGATCTTCCGGGACTAGTGGCCTACAATGAGCAGTTCTTC.

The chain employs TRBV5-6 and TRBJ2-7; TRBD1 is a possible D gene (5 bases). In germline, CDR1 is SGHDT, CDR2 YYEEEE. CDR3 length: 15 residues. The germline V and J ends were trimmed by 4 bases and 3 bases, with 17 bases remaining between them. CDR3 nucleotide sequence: TGTGCCAGCAGCCCCACGGACCGAGACAGCTACGAGCAGTACTTC. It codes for CASSPTDRDSYEQYF. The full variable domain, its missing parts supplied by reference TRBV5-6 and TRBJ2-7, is DAGVTQSPTHLIKTRGQQVTLRCSPKSGHDTVSWYQQALGQGPQFIFQYYEEEERQRGNFPDRFSGHQFPNYSSELNVNALLLGDSALYLCASSPTDRDSYEQYFGPGTRLTVT.

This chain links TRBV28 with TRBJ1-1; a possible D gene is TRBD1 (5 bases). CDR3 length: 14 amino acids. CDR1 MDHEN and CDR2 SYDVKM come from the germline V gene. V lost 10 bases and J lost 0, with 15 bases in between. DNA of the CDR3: TGTGCCACTGGGCGGGGCCAGATGAACACTGAAGCTTTCTTT. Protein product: CATGRGQMNTEAFF.

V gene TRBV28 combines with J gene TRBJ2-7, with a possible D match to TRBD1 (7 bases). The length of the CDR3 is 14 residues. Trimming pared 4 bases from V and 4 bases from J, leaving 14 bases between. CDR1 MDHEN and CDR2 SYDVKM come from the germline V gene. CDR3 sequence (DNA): TGTGCCAGCAGTTCGACAGGGACTTTTTACGAGCAGTACTTC. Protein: CASSSTGTFYEQYF.